Ten or more counts support the clone carrying this T cell receptor beta chain. Its antigen is not known. The read ends 3 residues before the CDR3 terminus; that terminus is restored from the germline J gene. For at least one year, all CVID subjects received replacement immunoglobulin. The repertoire was sequenced with immunoSEQ multiplex PCR; TCRdb's copy has only in-frame clones and lacks some. Sampling found about 32,000 clones, none seen once. The sample originates from a study of T cell clonality in common variable immunodeficiency. The CDR3 is made up of 13 amino acids. Germline-derived CDR1 and CDR2 are SEHNR and FQNEAQ (reference sequence). Findings and caveats of the study: In common variable immunodeficiency, TCR beta chains reportedly carried fewer deletions and N-nucleotide insertions.

Sequencing was carried out using peripheral blood mononuclear cells. The source is a human donor with common variable immunodeficiency. The chain uses TRBV7-9 and TRBJ1-2; TRBD1 aligns across 7 bases. The sequenced part of the CDR3 DNA is TGTGCCAGCAGCCTATCACAGGGGCAAGGC. Protein sequence: CASSLSQGQG. The complete CDR3 reads CASSLSQGQGYTF.